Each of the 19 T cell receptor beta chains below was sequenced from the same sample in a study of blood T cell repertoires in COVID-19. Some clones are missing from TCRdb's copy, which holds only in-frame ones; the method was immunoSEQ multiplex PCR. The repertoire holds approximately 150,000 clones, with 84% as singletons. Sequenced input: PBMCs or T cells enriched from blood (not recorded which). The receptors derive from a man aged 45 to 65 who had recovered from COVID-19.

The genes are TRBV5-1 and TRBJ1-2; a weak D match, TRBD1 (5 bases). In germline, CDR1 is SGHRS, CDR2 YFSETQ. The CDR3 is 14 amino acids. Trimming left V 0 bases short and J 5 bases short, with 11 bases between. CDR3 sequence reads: CASSLGDSGYGYTF. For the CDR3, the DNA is TGCGCCAGCAGCTTGGGAGACAGCGGGTATGGCTACACCTTC.

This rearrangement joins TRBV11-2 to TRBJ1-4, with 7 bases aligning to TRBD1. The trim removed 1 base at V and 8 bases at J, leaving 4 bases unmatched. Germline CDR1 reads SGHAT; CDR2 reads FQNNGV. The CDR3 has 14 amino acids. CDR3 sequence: CASSLVRGREKLFF. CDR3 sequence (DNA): TGTGCCAGCAGCTTAGTTAGGGGGCGCGAAAAACTGTTTTTT.

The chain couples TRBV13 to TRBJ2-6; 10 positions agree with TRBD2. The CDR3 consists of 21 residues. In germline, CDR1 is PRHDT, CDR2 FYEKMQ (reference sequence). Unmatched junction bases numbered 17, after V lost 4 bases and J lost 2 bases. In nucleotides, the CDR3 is TGTGCCAGCAGCTCCGTACCTTCAGCGGGGGGGTTTTTCCCTGGGGCCAACGTCCTGACTTTC. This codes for CASSSVPSAGGFFPGANVLTF.

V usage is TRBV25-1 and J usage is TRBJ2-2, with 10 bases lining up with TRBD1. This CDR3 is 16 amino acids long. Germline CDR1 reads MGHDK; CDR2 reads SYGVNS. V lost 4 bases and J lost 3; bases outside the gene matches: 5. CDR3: CASSVGTGAHTGELFF. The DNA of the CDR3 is TGTGCCAGCAGTGTCGGGACAGGGGCTCACACCGGGGAGCTGTTTTTT.

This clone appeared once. The CDR3 coding sequence is TGTGCCAGCAGCACCGAGAACCCAGGGACACATGGCTACACCTTC. Its translation: CASSTENPGTHGYTF. The rearrangement uses TRBV5-4 and TRBJ1-2, with D tentatively TRBD1 (6 bases). The CDR3 sequence is 15 residues long. Trimming took off 4 bases at V and 6 bases at J, with 19 bases between the two ends. CDR1 is SGHNT, CDR2 YYREEE, per germline (reference sequence).

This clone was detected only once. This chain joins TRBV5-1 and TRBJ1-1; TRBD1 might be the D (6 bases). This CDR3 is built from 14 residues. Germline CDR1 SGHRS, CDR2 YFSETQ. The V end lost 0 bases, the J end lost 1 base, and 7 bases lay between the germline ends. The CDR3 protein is CASSLGDTNTEAFF. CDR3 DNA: TGCGCCAGCAGCTTGGGGGACACGAACACTGAAGCTTTCTTT.

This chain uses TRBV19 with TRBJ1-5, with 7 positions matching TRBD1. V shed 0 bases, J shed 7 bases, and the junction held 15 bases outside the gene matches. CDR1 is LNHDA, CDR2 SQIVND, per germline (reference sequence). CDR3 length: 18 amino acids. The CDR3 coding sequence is TGTGCCAGTAGTATAGATCGGACAGGTAGCAGTTGGGGGCAGCCCCAGCATTTT. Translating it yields CASSIDRTGSSWGQPQHF.

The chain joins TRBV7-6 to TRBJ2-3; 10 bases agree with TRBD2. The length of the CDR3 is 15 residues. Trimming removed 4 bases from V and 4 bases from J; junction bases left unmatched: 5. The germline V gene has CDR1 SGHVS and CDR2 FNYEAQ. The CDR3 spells CASSSQRGGPDTQYF. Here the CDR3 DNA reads TGTGCCAGCAGCTCCCAGCGGGGGGGCCCAGATACGCAGTATTTT.

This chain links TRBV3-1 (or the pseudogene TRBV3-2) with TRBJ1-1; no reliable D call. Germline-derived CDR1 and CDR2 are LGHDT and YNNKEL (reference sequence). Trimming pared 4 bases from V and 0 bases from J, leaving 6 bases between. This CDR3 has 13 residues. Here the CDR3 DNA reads TGTGCCAGCAGCCGCGCCTTGAACACTGAAGCTTTCTTT. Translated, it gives CASSRALNTEAFF.

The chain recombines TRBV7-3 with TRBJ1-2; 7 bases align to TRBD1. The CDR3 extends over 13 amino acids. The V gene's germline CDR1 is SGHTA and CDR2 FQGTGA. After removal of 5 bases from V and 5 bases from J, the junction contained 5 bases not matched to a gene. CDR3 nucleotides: TGTGCCAGCAGCCCAGGGGGTGGGTATGGCTACACCTTC. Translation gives CASSPGGGYGYTF.

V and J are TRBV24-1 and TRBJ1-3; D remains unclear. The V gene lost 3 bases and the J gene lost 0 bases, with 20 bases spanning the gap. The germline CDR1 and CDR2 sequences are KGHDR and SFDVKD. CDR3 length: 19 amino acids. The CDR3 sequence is CATSDPSWAVTSSGNTIYF. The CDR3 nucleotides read TGTGCCACCAGTGATCCCTCGTGGGCAGTGACCTCCTCTGGAAACACCATATATTTT.

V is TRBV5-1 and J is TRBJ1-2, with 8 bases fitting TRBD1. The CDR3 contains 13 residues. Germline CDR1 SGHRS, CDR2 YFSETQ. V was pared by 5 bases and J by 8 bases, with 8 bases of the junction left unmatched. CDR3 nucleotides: TGCGCCAGCAGAGGTCAGGGGGCGAAAGGCTACACCTTC. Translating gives CASRGQGAKGYTF.

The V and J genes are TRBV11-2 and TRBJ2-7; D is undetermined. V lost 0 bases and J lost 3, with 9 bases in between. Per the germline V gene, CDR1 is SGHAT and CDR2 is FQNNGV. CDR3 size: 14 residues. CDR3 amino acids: CASSLDLRVYEQYF. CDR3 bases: TGTGCCAGCAGCTTAGACTTACGAGTCTACGAGCAGTACTTC.

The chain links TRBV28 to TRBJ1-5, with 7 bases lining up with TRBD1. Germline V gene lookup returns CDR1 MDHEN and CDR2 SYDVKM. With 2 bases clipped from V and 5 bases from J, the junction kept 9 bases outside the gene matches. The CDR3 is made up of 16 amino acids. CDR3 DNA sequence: TGTGCCAGCAGTTTAGGGGCCAGGGGGGCGCATCAGCCCCAGCATTTT. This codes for CASSLGARGAHQPQHF.

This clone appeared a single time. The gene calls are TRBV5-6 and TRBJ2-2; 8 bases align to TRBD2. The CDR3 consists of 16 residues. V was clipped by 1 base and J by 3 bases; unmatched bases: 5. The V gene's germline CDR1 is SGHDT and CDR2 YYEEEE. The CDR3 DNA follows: TGTGCCAGCAGCTTGCTGCGGGGGGCCTACACCGGGGAGCTGTTTTTT. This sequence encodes CASSLLRGAYTGELFF.

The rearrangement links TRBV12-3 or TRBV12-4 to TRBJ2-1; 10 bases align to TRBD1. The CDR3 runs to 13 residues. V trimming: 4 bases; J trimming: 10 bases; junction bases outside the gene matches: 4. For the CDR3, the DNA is TGTGCCAGCAGTTGGGGACAGGGGAGAGAGCAGTTCTTC. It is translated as CASSWGQGREQFF.

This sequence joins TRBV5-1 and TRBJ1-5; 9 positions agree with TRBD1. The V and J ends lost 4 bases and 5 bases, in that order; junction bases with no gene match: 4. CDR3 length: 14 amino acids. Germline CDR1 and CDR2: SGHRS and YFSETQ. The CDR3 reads CASSEGQGYQPQHF. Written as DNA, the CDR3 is TGCGCCAGCAGCGAGGGACAGGGATATCAGCCCCAGCATTTT. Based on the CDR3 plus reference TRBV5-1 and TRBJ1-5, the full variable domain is KAGVTQTPRYLIKTRGQQVTLSCSPISGHRSVSWYQQTPGQGLQFLFEYFSETQRNKGNFPGRFSGRQFSNSRSEMNVSTLELGDSALYLCASSEGQGYQPQHFGDGTRLSIL.

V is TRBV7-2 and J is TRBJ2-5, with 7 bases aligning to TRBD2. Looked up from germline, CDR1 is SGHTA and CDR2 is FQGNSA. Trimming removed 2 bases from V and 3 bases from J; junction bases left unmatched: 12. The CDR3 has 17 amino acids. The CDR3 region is CASSLIPWRGTKETQYF. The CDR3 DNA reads TGTGCCAGCAGCTTAATCCCGTGGCGGGGGACTAAAGAGACCCAGTACTTC. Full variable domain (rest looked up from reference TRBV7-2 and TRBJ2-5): GAGVSQSPSNKVTEKGKDVELRCDPISGHTALYWYRQSLGQGLEFLIYFQGNSAPDKSGLPSDRFSAERTGGSVSTLTIQRTQQEDSAVYLCASSLIPWRGTKETQYFGPGTRLLVL.

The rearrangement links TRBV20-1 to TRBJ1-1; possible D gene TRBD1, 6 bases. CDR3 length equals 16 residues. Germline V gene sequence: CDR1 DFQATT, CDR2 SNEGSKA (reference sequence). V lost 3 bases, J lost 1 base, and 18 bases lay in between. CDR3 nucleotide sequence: TGCAGTGCTAGTTCCCCGAGGGGGGGAAAGAACACTGAAGCTTTCTTT. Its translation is CSASSPRGGKNTEAFF.